This TCR beta chain was sequenced in a study of blood T cell repertoires in COVID-19. CDR3 size: 13 residues. Trimming removed 2 bases from V and 5 bases from J, with 9 bases in between. From germline, CDR1 is SNHLY and CDR2 FYNNEI. Repertoires were generated with immunoSEQ multiplex PCR, while TCRdb's copy carries only in-frame clones and drops some. The sample contains approximately 110,000 clones, more than 70% of which appear only once. The chain has TRBV2 and TRBJ1-1; D possibly corresponds to TRBD1 (6 bases). The source of this sequence is a woman in her seventies who had recovered from COVID-19. Sequenced material: peripheral blood. The DNA for the CDR3 is TGTGCCAGCAGTGAAAGAGGGGGAACTGAAGCTTTCTTT. This codes for CASSERGGTEAFF.